The clone carrying this T cell receptor beta chain was found many times. TCRbeta library preparation incorporated unique molecular identifiers. TCRdb analysed the PCR reads with MiXCR anew, one entry per CDR3 protein. The repertoire holds around 500,000 distinct CDR3 sequences, with about 12% as singletons. This CDR3 contains 13 residues. V lost 3 bases and J lost 2, with 5 bases in between. Per the germline V gene, CDR1 is SGHTA and CDR2 is FQGNSA. This specimen comes from a study of T-cell reconstitution after alpha-beta-depleted transplantation in children. The receptor was derived from a human donor who donated a stem cell graft to a child with combined immunodeficiency. V and J are TRBV7-2 and TRBJ2-1; unclear D gene. This specimen was PBMCs from the stem cell graft donor, taken from the stem cell graft. As DNA, the CDR3 is TGTGCCAGCAGCTTCTACCCCTACAATGAGCAGTTCTTC. Translated, it gives CASSFYPYNEQFF.